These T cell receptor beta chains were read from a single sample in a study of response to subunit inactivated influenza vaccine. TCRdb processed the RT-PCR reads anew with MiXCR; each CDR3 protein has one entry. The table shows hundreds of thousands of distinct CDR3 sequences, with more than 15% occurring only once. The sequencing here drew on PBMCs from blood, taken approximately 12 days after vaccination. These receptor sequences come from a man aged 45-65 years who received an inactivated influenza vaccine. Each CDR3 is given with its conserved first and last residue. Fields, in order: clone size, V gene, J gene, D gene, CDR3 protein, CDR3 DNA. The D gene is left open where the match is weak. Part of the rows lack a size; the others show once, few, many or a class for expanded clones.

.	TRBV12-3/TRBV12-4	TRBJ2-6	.	CASSYREYLNPGANVLTF	TGTGCCAGCAGCTACCGGGAGTACTTGAATCCTGGGGCCAACGTCCTGACTTTC
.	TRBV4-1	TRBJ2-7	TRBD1	CASSQGTGVDEQYF	TGCGCCAGCAGCCAAGGGACAGGGGTCGACGAGCAGTACTTC
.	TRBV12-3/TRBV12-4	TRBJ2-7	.	CASSYTETSGYEQYF	TGTGCCAGCAGCTACACCGAGACATCGGGTTACGAGCAGTACTTC
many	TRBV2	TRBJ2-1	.	CASSEPPGVKIYNEQFF	TGTGCCAGCAGTGAACCCCCGGGGGTCAAGATATACAATGAGCAGTTCTTC
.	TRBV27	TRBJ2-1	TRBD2	CASKGLAGDEQFF	TGTGCCAGTAAGGGACTAGCGGGCGATGAGCAGTTCTTC
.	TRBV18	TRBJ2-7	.	CASHMTHSYEQYF	TGTGCAAGCCATATGACACACTCCTACGAGCAGTACTTC
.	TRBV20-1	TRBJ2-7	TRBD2	CSAGTLTSGVSYEQYF	TGCAGTGCCGGCACCTTAACTAGCGGGGTTTCCTACGAGCAGTACTTC
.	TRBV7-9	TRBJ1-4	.	CASSPAGPTNEKLFF	TGTGCCAGCAGCCCGGCAGGGCCAACTAATGAAAAACTGTTTTTT
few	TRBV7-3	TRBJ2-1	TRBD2	CASSLIGTTNEQFF	TGTGCCAGCAGCCTAATAGGGACTACAAATGAGCAGTTCTTC
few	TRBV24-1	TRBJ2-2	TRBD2	CATRTSGADGELFF	TGTGCCACCAGGACTAGCGGGGCCGACGGGGAGCTGTTTTTT
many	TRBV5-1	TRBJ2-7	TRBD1	CASSYWTGGDEQYF	TGCGCCAGCAGCTACTGGACAGGGGGCGACGAGCAGTACTTC
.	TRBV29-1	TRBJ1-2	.	CSVDGYTF	TGCAGCGTTGATGGCTACACCTTC
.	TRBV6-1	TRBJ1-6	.	CASTEPGGHNSPLHF	TGTGCCAGCACCGAGCCCGGAGGCCATAATTCACCCCTCCACTTT
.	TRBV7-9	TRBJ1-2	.	CASSLVRGSGGYTF	TGTGCCAGCAGCTTAGTGAGGGGGAGCGGCGGCTACACCTTC
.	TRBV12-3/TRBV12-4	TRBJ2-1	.	CASSLWGEQFF	TGTGCCAGCAGTCTTTGGGGGGAGCAGTTCTTC
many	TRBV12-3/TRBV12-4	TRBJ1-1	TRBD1	CASNKQGAYTEAFF	TGTGCCAGCAACAAACAGGGGGCCTACACTGAAGCTTTCTTT
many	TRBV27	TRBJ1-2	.	CASNGFSGRGYTF	TGTGCCAGCAACGGATTCTCGGGCAGAGGCTACACCTTC
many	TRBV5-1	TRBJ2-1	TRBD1	CASSFSNRGSSEQFF	TGCGCCAGCAGCTTCTCGAACAGGGGATCGAGTGAGCAGTTCTTC
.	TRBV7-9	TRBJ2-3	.	CASSLGRGSISDTQYF	TGTGCCAGCAGCTTAGGACGTGGGAGCATCTCAGATACGCAGTATTTT
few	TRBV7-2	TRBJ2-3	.	CASSRRSSSPDTQYF	TGTGCCAGCAGCCGAAGGTCTAGCTCCCCAGATACGCAGTATTTT
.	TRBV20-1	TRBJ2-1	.	CSARTGTTGGNEQFF	TGCAGTGCTAGAACCGGGACTACAGGGGGCAATGAGCAGTTCTTC
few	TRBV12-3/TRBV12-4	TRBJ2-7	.	CASSAGRNYEQYF	TGTGCCAGCAGCGCGGGACGTAACTACGAGCAGTACTTC
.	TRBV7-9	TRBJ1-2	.	CASSYALRRSDYGYTF	TGTGCCAGCAGCTACGCTTTGAGGAGGAGTGATTATGGCTACACCTTC
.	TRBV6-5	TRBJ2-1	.	CASSYLRVSYNEQFF	TGTGCCAGCAGTTACCTAAGGGTATCCTACAATGAGCAGTTCTTC
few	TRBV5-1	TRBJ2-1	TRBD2	CATQWTSEAANEQFF	TGCGCCACCCAGTGGACTAGCGAGGCGGCAAATGAGCAGTTCTTC
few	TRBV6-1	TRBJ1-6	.	CASSRPTGWSSPLHF	TGTGCCAGCAGTAGACCGACAGGATGGAGTTCACCCCTCCACTTT
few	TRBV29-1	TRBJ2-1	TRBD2	CSVVAGTPSYNEQFF	TGCAGCGTTGTAGCGGGGACACCCTCCTACAATGAGCAGTTCTTC
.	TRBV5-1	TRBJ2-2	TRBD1	CASSLTPGTGNTGELFF	TGCGCCAGCAGCCTCACCCCCGGGACAGGGAACACCGGGGAGCTGTTTTTT
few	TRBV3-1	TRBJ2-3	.	CASSQSLDTQYF	TGTGCCAGCAGCCAATCGTTGGATACGCAGTATTTT
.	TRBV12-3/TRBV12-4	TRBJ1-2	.	CASSFTRGRDGYTF	TGTGCCAGCAGTTTCACTCGGGGGAGGGATGGCTACACCTTC
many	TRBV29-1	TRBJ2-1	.	CSAYEWGEQFF	TGCAGCGCCTATGAGTGGGGTGAGCAGTTCTTC
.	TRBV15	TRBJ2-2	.	CATSREGTQGGELFF	TGTGCCACCAGCAGAGAGGGAACACAGGGCGGGGAGCTGTTTTTT
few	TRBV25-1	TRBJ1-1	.	CASSEWGVGTEAFF	TGTGCCAGCAGTGAATGGGGGGTAGGGACTGAAGCTTTCTTT
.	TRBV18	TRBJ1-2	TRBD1	CASSPTGAGYGYTF	TGTGCCAGCTCACCGACAGGGGCAGGGTATGGCTACACCTTC
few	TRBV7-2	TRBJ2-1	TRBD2	CASSLALAGLNPMAIHEQFF	TGTGCCAGCAGCTTAGCACTAGCGGGACTGAACCCTATGGCTATTCATGAGCAGTTCTTC
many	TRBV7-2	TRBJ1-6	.	CASSHGDGLPLHF	TGTGCCAGCAGCCATGGGGACGGATTACCCCTCCACTTT
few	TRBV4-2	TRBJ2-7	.	CASSQDRVRTDEQYF	TGTGCCAGCAGCCAAGACAGGGTACGTACGGACGAGCAGTACTTC
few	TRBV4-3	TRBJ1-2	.	CASSQDWDLYGYTF	TGCGCCAGCAGCCAAGATTGGGACCTCTATGGCTACACCTTC
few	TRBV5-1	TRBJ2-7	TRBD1	CASSSDLGQGYEQYF	TGCGCCAGCAGCTCTGATCTGGGACAGGGCTACGAGCAGTACTTC
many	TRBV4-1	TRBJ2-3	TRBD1	CASSQTDRVVGTDTQYF	TGCGCCAGCAGCCAAACGGACAGGGTGGTAGGCACAGATACGCAGTATTTT
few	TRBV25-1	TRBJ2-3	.	CASSEYSFRGDTQYF	TGTGCCAGCAGTGAATACTCGTTTAGGGGGGATACGCAGTATTTT
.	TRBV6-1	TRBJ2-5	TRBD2	CASRPGGIQETQYF	TGTGCCAGCAGGCCGGGGGGTATACAAGAGACCCAGTACTTC
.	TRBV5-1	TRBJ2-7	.	CASSSLETYEQYF	TGCGCCAGCAGCTCACTTGAAACCTACGAGCAGTACTTC
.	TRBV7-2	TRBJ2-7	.	CASSLARQVSYEQYF	TGTGCCAGCAGCTTAGCGCGGCAGGTCTCCTACGAGCAGTACTTC
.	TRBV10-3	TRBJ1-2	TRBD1	CAAARDRRNYGYTF	TGTGCCGCGGCAAGGGACAGGCGAAACTATGGCTACACCTTC
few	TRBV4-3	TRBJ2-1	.	CASSLTSYSYNEQFF	TGCGCCAGCAGCCTAACTAGCTACTCCTACAATGAGCAGTTCTTC
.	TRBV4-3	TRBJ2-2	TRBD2	CASSQRGLADTGELFF	TGCGCCAGCAGCCAAAGAGGACTAGCGGACACCGGGGAGCTGTTTTTT
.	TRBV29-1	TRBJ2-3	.	CSAGVTDTQYF	TGCAGCGCTGGGGTCACAGATACGCAGTATTTT
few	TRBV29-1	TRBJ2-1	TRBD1	CSAPLRDRGPGEQFF	TGCAGCGCCCCGTTACGGGACAGGGGGCCAGGCGAGCAGTTCTTC
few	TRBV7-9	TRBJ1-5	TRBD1	CASSLAQGAGNQPQHF	TGTGCCAGCAGCTTAGCCCAGGGGGCTGGCAATCAGCCCCAGCATTTT
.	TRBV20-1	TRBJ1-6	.	CSARSNSPLHF	TGCAGTGCTAGAAGTAATTCACCCCTCCACTTT
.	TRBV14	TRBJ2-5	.	CASSQALAGMETQYF	TGTGCCAGCAGCCAAGCGTTAGCCGGGATGGAGACCCAGTACTTC
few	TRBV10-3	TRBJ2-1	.	CAISEIALNEQFF	TGTGCCATCAGTGAAATCGCTTTGAATGAGCAGTTCTTC
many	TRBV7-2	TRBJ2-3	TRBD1	CASSLPGQVDTQYF	TGTGCCAGCAGCCTCCCGGGACAGGTAGATACGCAGTATTTT
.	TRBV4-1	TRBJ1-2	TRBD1	CASSQNAGTGYGYTF	TGCGCCAGCAGCCAAAACGCCGGGACAGGCTATGGCTACACCTTC
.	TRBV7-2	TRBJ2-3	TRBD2	CASSLAGAGGLGADTQYF	TGTGCCAGCAGCTTAGCGGGGGCGGGGGGCCTAGGAGCGGATACGCAGTATTTT
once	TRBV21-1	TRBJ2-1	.	CASSKGVLNNEQFF	TGTGCCAGCAGCAAAGGAGTGCTAAACAATGAGCAGTTCTTC
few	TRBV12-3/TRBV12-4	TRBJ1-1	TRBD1	CASSSNQGVGMKAFF	TGTGCCAGCAGTTCGAATCAGGGGGTCGGGATGAAAGCTTTCTTT
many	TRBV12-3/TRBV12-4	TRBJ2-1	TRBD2	CASSTGLESYNEQFF	TGTGCCAGCAGTACAGGACTAGAATCCTACAATGAGCAGTTCTTC
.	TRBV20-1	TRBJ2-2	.	CSARDMAPVGAGELFF	TGCAGTGCTAGAGATATGGCTCCAGTGGGGGCCGGGGAGCTGTTTTTT